The source of this T cell receptor beta chain is a study of T-cell memory formation after mild COVID-19. As for the study in general: TCR clusters largely stayed donor specific. The study's findings and limits: There was a balanced CD4/CD8 profile in clones contracting day 15 to 85, and later expanders leaned CD4+. CD8+ contracting clones occupied EMRA, while CD4+ ones occupied mainly CM and EM.

In its sample, this clonotype was seen a few times. Its antigen is not known. The CDR3 has 17 residues. Germline V gene data show CDR1 as SGHRS and CDR2 as YFSETQ. The germline V and J ends were trimmed by 4 bases and 3 bases, with 19 bases remaining between them. TCRdb processed the 5' RACE reads anew with MiXCR; each CDR3 protein has one entry. The data show about 390,000 distinct CDR3 sequences, with 20% to 25% seen just once and around 12% held by the top ten. This TCR came from an adult woman who had mild COVID-19 (a few samples of this study predate the infection). Cell type and time point are not known. The sequencing input was PBMCs or a T cell subset sorted from them (not recorded which). The rearrangement links TRBV5-1 to TRBJ2-2, with TRBD1 as a possible D gene (5 bases). CDR3 DNA: TGCGCCAGCAGCCTCGGCCTCGGAGACAGAGACACCGGGGAGCTGTTTTTT. The encoded protein is CASSLGLGDRDTGELFF.